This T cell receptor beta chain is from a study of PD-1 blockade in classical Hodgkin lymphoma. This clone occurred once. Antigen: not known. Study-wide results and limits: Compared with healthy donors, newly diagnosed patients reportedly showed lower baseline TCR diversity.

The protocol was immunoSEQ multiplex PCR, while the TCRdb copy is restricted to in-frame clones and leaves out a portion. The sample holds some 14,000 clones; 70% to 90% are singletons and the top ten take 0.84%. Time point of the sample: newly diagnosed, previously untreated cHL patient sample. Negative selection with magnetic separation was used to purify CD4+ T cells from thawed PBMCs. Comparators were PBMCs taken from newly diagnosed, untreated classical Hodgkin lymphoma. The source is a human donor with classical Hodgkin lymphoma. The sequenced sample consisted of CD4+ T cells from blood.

The CDR3 region is CASSERTGRGNEKLFF. The CDR3 DNA reads as TGTGCCAGCAGCGAGCGGACAGGGCGGGGTAATGAAAAACTGTTTTTT. V usage is TRBV9 and J usage is TRBJ1-4, with TRBD1 identical over 8 bases. This CDR3 contains 16 residues. Germline V gene data show CDR1 as SGDLS and CDR2 as YYNGEE. Trimming took 3 bases from V and 4 from J; bases not matched to a gene: 8. The variable domain in full, with the rest retrieved from reference TRBV9 and TRBJ1-4, is DSGVTQTPKHLITATGQRVTLRCSPRSGDLSVYWYQQSLDQGLQFLIQYYNGEERAKGNILERFSAQQFPDLHSELNLSSLELGDSALYFCASSERTGRGNEKLFFGSGTQLSVL.